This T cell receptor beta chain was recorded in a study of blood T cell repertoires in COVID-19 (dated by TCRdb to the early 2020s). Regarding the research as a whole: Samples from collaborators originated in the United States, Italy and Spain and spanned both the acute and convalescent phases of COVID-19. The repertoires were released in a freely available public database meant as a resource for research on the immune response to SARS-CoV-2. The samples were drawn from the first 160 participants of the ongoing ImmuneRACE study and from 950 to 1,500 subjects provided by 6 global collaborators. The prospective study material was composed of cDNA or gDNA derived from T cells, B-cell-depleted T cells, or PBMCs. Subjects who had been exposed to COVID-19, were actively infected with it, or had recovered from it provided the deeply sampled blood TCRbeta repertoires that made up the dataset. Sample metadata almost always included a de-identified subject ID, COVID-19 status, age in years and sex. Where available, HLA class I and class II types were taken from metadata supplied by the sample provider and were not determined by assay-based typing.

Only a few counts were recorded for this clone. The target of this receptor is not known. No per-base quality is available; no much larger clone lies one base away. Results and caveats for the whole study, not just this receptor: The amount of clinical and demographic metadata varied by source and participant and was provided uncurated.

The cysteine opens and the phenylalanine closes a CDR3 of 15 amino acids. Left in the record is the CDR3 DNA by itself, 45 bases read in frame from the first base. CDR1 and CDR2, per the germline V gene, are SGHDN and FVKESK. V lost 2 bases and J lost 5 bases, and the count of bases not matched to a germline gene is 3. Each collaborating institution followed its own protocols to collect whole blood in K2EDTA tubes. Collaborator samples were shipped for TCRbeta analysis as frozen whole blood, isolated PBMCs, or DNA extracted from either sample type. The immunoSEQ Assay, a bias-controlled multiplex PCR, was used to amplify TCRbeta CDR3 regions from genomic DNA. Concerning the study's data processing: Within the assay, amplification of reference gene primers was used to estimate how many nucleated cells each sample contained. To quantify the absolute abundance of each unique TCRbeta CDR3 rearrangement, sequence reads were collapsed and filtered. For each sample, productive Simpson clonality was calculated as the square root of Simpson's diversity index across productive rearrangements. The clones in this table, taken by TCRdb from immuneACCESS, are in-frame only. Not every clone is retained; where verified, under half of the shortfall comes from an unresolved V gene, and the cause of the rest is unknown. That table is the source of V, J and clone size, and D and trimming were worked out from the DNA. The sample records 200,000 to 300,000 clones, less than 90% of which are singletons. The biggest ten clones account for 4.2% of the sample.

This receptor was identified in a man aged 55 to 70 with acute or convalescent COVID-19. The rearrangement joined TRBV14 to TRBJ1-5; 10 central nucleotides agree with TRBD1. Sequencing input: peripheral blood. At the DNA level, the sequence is TGTGCCAGCAGCCAAACGGACAGGGGGGATCAGCCCCAGCATTTT. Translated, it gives CASSQTDRGDQPQHF.